These 13 T cell receptor beta chains were all obtained from the same sample, sequenced in a study of Ad26.COV2.S vaccination and SARS-CoV-2 variants (dated by TCRdb to 2020 to 2022). This specimen's time point label, interpreted: individuals recovered from natural SARS-CoV-2 infection. Library prep was done by the immunoSEQ multiplex PCR assay. Here the immuneACCESS table is served through TCRdb, limited to in-frame sequences with V and J called. Missing clones are a known gap in these copies; in checked studies unresolved V genes cover under half, and the rest lacks a known reason. This sample comprises roughly 100,000 clones, over 60% of them detected only once. Of the sample, approximately 15% falls within the top ten clones. Sample: peripheral blood, taken after recovery from COVID-19. The receptors were sampled from a human donor who had recovered from COVID-19.

This clone has a handful of counts. The chain uses TRBV28 and TRBJ2-3; D uncertain. V shed 2 bases and J shed 2 bases, with 8 bases lying between them. Germline lookup yields CDR1 MDHEN and CDR2 SYDVKM. This CDR3 spans 14 amino acids. CDR3 protein: CASSLGQLTDTQYF. The CDR3 bases are TGTGCCAGCAGTTTAGGGCAGCTCACAGATACGCAGTATTTT.

The rearrangement links TRBV2 to TRBJ1-4, with no clear D. Trimming left V 7 bases short and J 8 bases short, with 11 bases between. This CDR3 has 12 residues. Germline V gives CDR1 SNHLY, CDR2 FYNNEI. As DNA, the CDR3 is TGTGCCAGCAATTTAATCGGGGAAAAACTGTTTTTT. As protein: CASNLIGEKLFF.

This chain joins TRBV5-6 and TRBJ2-3, with 12 bases fitting TRBD2. Per germline, CDR1 SGHDT and CDR2 YYEEEE. Germline trimming cut 3 bases from V and 4 bases from J; bases unmatched to any gene: 3. This CDR3 is 15 amino acids long. The CDR3 sequence: CASSSSGGASDTQYF. CDR3 DNA: TGTGCCAGCAGCTCTAGCGGGGGGGCATCAGATACGCAGTATTTT.

DNA of the CDR3: TGCGCCAGCAGCCGGGAAGCCCCCACTGAAGCTTTCTTT. This translates into CASSREAPTEAFF. This chain connects TRBV5-1 to TRBJ1-1; the D is unclear. V lost 4 bases and J 4 bases, leaving 11 bases between the germline ends. Germline V gene sequence: CDR1 SGHRS, CDR2 YFSETQ. The CDR3 spans 13 residues.

V is TRBV29-1 and J is TRBJ2-3, with TRBD2 matching over 10 bases. The V gene's germline CDR1 is SQVTM and CDR2 ANQGSEA. The CDR3 spans 15 residues. Trimming cost V 2 bases and J 2 bases; bases outside gene matches: 4. This CDR3 reads CSVESLAGVTDTQYF. DNA for the CDR3: TGCAGCGTTGAAAGTCTAGCGGGGGTCACAGATACGCAGTATTTT.

This rearrangement joins TRBV18 to TRBJ2-2; tentatively, D is TRBD1 or TRBD2 (5 bases each). Trimming removed 5 bases from V and 6 bases from J, with 13 bases in between. From germline, CDR1 is KGHSH and CDR2 LQKENI. The length of the CDR3 is 14 residues. The CDR3 is CASSLQEESGELFF. CDR3 bases: TGTGCCAGCTCATTACAGGAGGAGTCCGGGGAGCTGTTTTTT.

V gene TRBV7-3 combines with J gene TRBJ1-1, with 7 nucleotides matching TRBD1. The V gene's germline CDR1 is SGHTA and CDR2 FQGTGA. There are 14 residues in the CDR3. V lost 0 bases and J lost 5; bases outside the gene matches: 3. CDR3 loop: CASSLTGTETEAFF. The CDR3 nucleotides read TGTGCCAGCAGCTTAACAGGGACAGAGACTGAAGCTTTCTTT.

The chain has TRBV19 and TRBJ1-6; a weak D match, TRBD1 (5 bases). V lost 2 bases, J lost 10 bases, and 12 bases lay in between. Per germline, CDR1 LNHDA and CDR2 SQIVND (reference sequence). The CDR3 runs to 14 residues. CDR3 nucleotide sequence: TGTGCCAGTAGTATATCTGGGGGGGAATCACCCCTCCACTTT. Translating it yields CASSISGGESPLHF.

V and J are TRBV7-2 and TRBJ1-2; D is unclear. The CDR3 totals 14 residues. With 5 bases removed from V and 7 bases from J, the gap between germline ends came to 17 bases. CDR1 SGHTA and CDR2 FQGNSA come from the germline V gene. This chain's CDR3 is CASSPFDTRAGYTF. In nucleotides, the CDR3 is TGTGCCAGCAGCCCATTCGATACGAGGGCTGGCTACACCTTC.

The J gene is TRBJ1-5, the V gene TRBV28; D unclear. This CDR3 has 12 residues. Trimming pared 8 bases from V and 4 bases from J, leaving 9 bases between. Germline values: CDR1 MDHEN, CDR2 SYDVKM. CDR3 region: CASAGFNQPQHF. The CDR3 DNA is TGTGCCAGCGCAGGATTTAATCAGCCCCAGCATTTT.

V and J are TRBV5-1 and TRBJ2-2, with D possibly TRBD1 on 5 matching bases. The germline V and J ends were trimmed by 6 bases and 0 bases, with 12 bases remaining between them. This CDR3 has 15 residues. In germline, CDR1 is SGHRS, CDR2 YFSETQ. The CDR3 bases are TGCGCCAGCAACTCAGGGTCCCCGAACACCGGGGAGCTGTTTTTT. It specifies CASNSGSPNTGELFF.

This chain links TRBV27 with TRBJ2-5, with D perhaps TRBD2 (6 bases). V was pared by 1 base and J by 5 bases, with 11 bases between. The CDR3 has 14 amino acids. Germline CDR1 and CDR2: MNHEY and SMNVEV (reference sequence). CDR3: CASSLWGGEETQYF. In DNA, the CDR3 is TGTGCCAGCAGTTTATGGGGAGGAGAGGAGACCCAGTACTTC.

This clone has only a few counts. The chain employs TRBV15 and TRBJ1-6; D is possibly TRBD1 (5 bases). V dropped 0 bases and J dropped 9 bases, with 18 bases sitting between them. Per germline, CDR1 LNHNV and CDR2 YYDKDF (reference sequence). This CDR3 contains 17 residues. CDR3: CATSREKAGGRGSPLHF. In DNA form, the CDR3 reads TGTGCCACCAGCAGAGAAAAGGCAGGCGGAAGGGGTTCACCCCTCCACTTT.